This T cell receptor (beta chain) emerged from a study of T cells in Graves' hyperthyroidism and ophthalmopathy. The CDR3 totals 11 residues. Germline V gene sequence: CDR1 DFQATT, CDR2 SNEGSKA (reference sequence). The V end lost 7 bases, the J end lost 1 base, and 5 bases lay between the germline ends. TCR beta CDR3 regions were amplified from RNA transcripts. Using the HTBI primer set, a first-round RT-PCR was run on the TCR CDR3. TCRdb ran MiXCR on the multiplex PCR reads and lists one entry per CDR3 protein. The profile shows almost 500,000 distinct CDR3 sequences, about 20% of them singletons. The sequenced sample was blood. This TCR was sampled from a woman in her 70s with Graves' ophthalmopathy. V usage is TRBV20-1 and J usage is TRBJ2-1; unclear D gene. For the CDR3, the DNA is TGCAGTGGGGTGTCCTACAATGAGCAGTTCTTC. Its protein product is CSGVSYNEQFF.